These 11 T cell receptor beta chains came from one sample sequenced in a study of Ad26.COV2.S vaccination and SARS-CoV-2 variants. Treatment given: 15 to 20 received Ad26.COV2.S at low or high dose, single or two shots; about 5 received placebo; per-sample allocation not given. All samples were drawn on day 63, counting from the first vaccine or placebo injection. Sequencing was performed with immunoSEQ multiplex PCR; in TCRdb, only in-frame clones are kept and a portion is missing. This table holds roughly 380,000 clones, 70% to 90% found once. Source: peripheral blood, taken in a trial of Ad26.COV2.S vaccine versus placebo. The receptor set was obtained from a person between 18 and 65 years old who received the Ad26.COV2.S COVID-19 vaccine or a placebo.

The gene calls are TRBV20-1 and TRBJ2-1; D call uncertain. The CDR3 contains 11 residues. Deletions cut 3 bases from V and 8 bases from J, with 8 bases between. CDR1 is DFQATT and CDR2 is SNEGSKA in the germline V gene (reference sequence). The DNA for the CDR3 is TGCAGTGCTAGGGTTGGGGATGAGCAGTTCTTC. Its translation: CSARVGDEQFF.

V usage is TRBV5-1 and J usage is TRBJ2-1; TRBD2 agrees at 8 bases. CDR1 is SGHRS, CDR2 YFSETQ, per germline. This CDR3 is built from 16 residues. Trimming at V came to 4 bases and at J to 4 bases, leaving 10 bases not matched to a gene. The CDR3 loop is CASSPVVAGLYNEQFF. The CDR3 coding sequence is TGCGCCAGCAGCCCCGTAGTAGCGGGGCTTTACAATGAGCAGTTCTTC.

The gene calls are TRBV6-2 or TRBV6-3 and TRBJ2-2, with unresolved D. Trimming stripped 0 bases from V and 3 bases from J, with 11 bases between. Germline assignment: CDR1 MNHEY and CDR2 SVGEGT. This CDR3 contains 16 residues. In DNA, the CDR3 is TGTGCCAGCAGTTACTCGACTGCCGTTGACACCGGGGAGCTGTTTTTT. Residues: CASSYSTAVDTGELFF.

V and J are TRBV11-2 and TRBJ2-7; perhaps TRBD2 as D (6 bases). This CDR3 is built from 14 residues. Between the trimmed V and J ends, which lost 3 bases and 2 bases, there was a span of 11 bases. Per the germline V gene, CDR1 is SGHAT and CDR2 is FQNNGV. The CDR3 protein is CASSFGGVTYEQYF. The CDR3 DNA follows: TGTGCCAGCAGCTTTGGCGGGGTCACCTACGAGCAGTACTTC.

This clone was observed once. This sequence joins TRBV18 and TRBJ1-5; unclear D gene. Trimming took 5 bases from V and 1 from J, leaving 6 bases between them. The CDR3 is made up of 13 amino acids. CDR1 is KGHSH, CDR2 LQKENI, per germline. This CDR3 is CASSFGSNQPQHF. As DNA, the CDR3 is TGTGCCAGCTCATTTGGGAGCAATCAGCCCCAGCATTTT.

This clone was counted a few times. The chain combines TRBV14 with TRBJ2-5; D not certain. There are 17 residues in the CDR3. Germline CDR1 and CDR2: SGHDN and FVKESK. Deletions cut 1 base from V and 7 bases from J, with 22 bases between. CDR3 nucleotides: TGTGCCAGCAGCCAAGCCGCTGGTCTATTGCCCACGGGGACCCAGTACTTC. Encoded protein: CASSQAAGLLPTGTQYF.

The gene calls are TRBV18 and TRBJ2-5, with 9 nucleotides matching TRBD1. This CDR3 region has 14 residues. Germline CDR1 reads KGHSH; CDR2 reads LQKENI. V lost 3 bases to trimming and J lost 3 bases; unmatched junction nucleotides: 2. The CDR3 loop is CASSPGQGKETQYF. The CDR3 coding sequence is TGTGCCAGCTCACCGGGACAGGGAAAAGAGACCCAGTACTTC. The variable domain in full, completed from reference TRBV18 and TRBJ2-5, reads NAGVMQNPRHLVRRRGQEARLRCSPMKGHSHVYWYRQLPEEGLKFMVYLQKENIIDESGMPKERFSAEFPKEGPSILRIQQVVRGDSAAYFCASSPGQGKETQYFGPGTRLLVL.

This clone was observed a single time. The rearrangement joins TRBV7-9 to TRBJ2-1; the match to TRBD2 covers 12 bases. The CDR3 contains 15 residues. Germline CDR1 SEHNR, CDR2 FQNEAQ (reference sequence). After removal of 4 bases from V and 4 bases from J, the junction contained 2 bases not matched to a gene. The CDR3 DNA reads TGTGCCAGCAGCTCCGGACTAGCGGGATACAATGAGCAGTTCTTC. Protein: CASSSGLAGYNEQFF.

The DNA for the CDR3 is TGTGCCAGCAGCTTAGATTGGGCAGGAGCTTTCTTT. Amino acid sequence: CASSLDWAGAFF. The chain links TRBV7-2 to TRBJ1-1; D not certain. Trimming removed 1 base from V and 10 bases from J, with 10 bases in between. The length of the CDR3 is 12 residues. Germline assignment: CDR1 SGHTA and CDR2 FQGNSA.

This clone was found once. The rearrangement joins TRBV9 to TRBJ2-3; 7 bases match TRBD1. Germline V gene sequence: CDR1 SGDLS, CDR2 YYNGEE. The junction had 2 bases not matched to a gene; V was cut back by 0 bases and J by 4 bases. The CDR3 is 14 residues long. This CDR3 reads CASSVAQGADTQYF. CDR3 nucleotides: TGTGCCAGCAGCGTAGCTCAGGGGGCAGATACGCAGTATTTT.

The CDR3 spells CASSFVQGRRSSYNEQFF. In DNA form, the CDR3 reads TGTGCCAGCAGTTTCGTCCAGGGGCGCCGGAGCTCCTACAATGAGCAGTTCTTC. V usage is TRBV28 and J usage is TRBJ2-1, with D perhaps matching TRBD1 (6 bases). Germline V gene lookup returns CDR1 MDHEN and CDR2 SYDVKM. The CDR3 covers 18 residues. The ends were cut back, 3 bases at V and 0 bases at J, with 18 bases in the middle.